These T cell receptor beta chains were read from a single sample in a study of T cell responses to AZD1222 COVID-19 vaccine. Generated by immunoSEQ multiplex PCR, the TCRdb table keeps only in-frame clones and is missing some. The sample has 200,000 or so clones; 85% to 95% are singletons. The source material was peripheral blood, sampled on day 0 of MenACWY control vaccination. Every receptor here comes from an adult in good health. CDR3s include the opening cysteine and the closing phenylalanine or tryptophan. D genes are given only for firm matches. The listing skips clone size in some rows; elsewhere it reads once, few, many or a size class.

>once|TRBD1|TRBJ2-7|TRBV4-3
TGCGCCAGCAGCCAAGATAGGGGACAGAGCTCCTACGAGCAGTACTTC
CASSQDRGQSSYEQYF
>.|.|TRBJ2-7|TRBV7-2
TGTGCCAGCAGCTTAAATGGGGCGGTGAGCTCCTACGAGCAGTACTTC
CASSLNGAVSSYEQYF
>.|.|TRBJ1-1|TRBV20-1
TGCAGTGCTAGTCCGGGATCGAACACTGAAGCTTTCTTT
CSASPGSNTEAFF
>.|.|TRBJ2-3|TRBV11-2
TGTGCCAGCAGCTCCTCCACAGATACGCAGTATTTT
CASSSSTDTQYF
>.|.|TRBJ1-2|TRBV6-5
TGTGCCAGCAGCGCGTATGTTAACTATGGCTACACCTTC
CASSAYVNYGYTF
>.|TRBD2|TRBJ2-1|TRBV19
TGTGCCATCAGTAGGGGTAGCGGGGCCTACAATGAGCAGTTCTTC
CAISRGSGAYNEQFF
>.|TRBD2|TRBJ2-2|TRBV30
TGTGCCTGGAGTTCGAGACTAGCGGGGGGATCGAACACCGGGGAGCTGTTTTTT
CAWSSRLAGGSNTGELFF
>once|TRBD2|TRBJ2-5|TRBV5-1
TGCGCCAGCAGCTCGACTAGCATCCAAGAGACCCAGTACTTC
CASSSTSIQETQYF
>.|TRBD1|TRBJ1-2|TRBV28
TGTGCCAGCAGTTCTCGACAGGGGGGTAACATCTATGGCTACACCTTC
CASSSRQGGNIYGYTF
>once|.|TRBJ2-1|TRBV27
TGTGCCAGCAGTTTTGGAGGACTTGGACCCACTTTCAACACGGGTGAGCAGTTCTTC
CASSFGGLGPTFNTGEQFF
>.|.|TRBJ2-1|TRBV30
TGTGCCTGGAGTGCCGCGGGGACCAAGCAGTTCTTC
CAWSAAGTKQFF
>.|TRBD1|TRBJ2-3|TRBV5-6
TGTGCCAGCAGCTTACAGGGGCCCACAGATACGCAGTATTTT
CASSLQGPTDTQYF
>.|.|TRBJ1-5|TRBV11-3
TGTTCCCAAAAAACGGTCGGTGATCAGCCCCAGCATTTT
CSQKTVGDQPQHF
>.|TRBD1|TRBJ2-7|TRBV6-5
TGTGCCAGCAGTTACTCGGGGACAGCCGACGAGCAGTACTTC
CASSYSGTADEQYF
>.|.|TRBJ1-1|TRBV7-2
TGTGCCAGCAGCTTAGTTTGGCAGAGTGAAGCTTTCTTT
CASSLVWQSEAFF
>.|.|TRBJ1-3|TRBV2
TGTGCCAGCAGCGTCGGGACCATCTCTGGAAACACCATATATTTT
CASSVGTISGNTIYF
>.|.|TRBJ2-7|TRBV4-2
TGTGCCAGCAGCCAAGATCGAAGGGTTGACGAGCAGTACTTC
CASSQDRRVDEQYF
>.|.|TRBJ1-5|TRBV28
TGTGCCAGCAGTTTTCGCAGGGCTAGTCAGCCCCAGCATTTT
CASSFRRASQPQHF
>.|.|TRBJ1-3|TRBV28
TGTGCCAGCAGCAAAGCTACAGGGATCTCTGGAAACACCATATATTTT
CASSKATGISGNTIYF
>.|.|TRBJ1-5|TRBV7-2
TGTGCCAGCAGCCGTGGGGGGAGGGCGGATCAGCCCCAGCATTTT
CASSRGGRADQPQHF
>.|TRBD2|TRBJ2-5|TRBV19
TGTGCCAGTAGTATAGTGGCGGGGGGGCTGGAGACCCAGTACTTC
CASSIVAGGLETQYF
>.|.|TRBJ1-5|TRBV6-5
TGTGCCAGCAATCAGGGTTGGGGCAATCAGCCCCAGCATTTT
CASNQGWGNQPQHF
>.|.|TRBJ1-1|TRBV5-5
TGTGCCAGCAGCTTGTCTGTCGAGAGGCAGGCTTTCTTT
CASSLSVERQAFF
>.|.|TRBJ2-5|TRBV6-5
TGTGCCAGCAGTTACTCGGGGAACCGACAAGAGACCCAGTACTTC
CASSYSGNRQETQYF
>.|.|TRBJ2-7|TRBV11-2
TGTGCCAGCAGCTTAAGGGGTTACGAGCAGTACTTC
CASSLRGYEQYF
>.|TRBD1|TRBJ1-3|TRBV5-5
TGTGCCAGCAGCACCAAGACAGGGGATAGCACCATATATTTT
CASSTKTGDSTIYF
>.|.|TRBJ2-1|TRBV11-3
TGTGCCAGCAGCTTATCCTTTTCCCGCGCCCTCGCCTACAATGAGCAGTTCTTC
CASSLSFSRALAYNEQFF
>.|.|TRBJ1-5|TRBV19
TGTGCCAGTAGTCTCCGGGACACAAATCAGCCCCAGCATTTT
CASSLRDTNQPQHF
>.|TRBD1|TRBJ2-7|TRBV15
TGTGCCACCAGCAAAAAAGTCCGGACAGGGCGCAACGAGCAGTACTTC
CATSKKVRTGRNEQYF
>.|TRBD1|TRBJ1-5|TRBV11-2
TGTGCCAGCAGCCCCGGACCGACAGGGCTCTATCAGCCCCAGCATTTT
CASSPGPTGLYQPQHF
>.|.|TRBJ2-5|TRBV6-5
TGTGCCAGCAGGGGACATATCCAAGAGACCCAGTACTTC
CASRGHIQETQYF
>.|.|TRBJ1-6|TRBV30
TGTGCCTGGACCCCTGACAGGTATTCACCCCTCCACTTT
CAWTPDRYSPLHF
>.|.|TRBJ1-1|TRBV3-1/TRBV3-2
TGTGCCAGCAGCGAGACAGCAATGAACACTGAAGCTTTCTTT
CASSETAMNTEAFF
>.|.|TRBJ1-5|TRBV28
TGTGCCAGCGTTTCCTTCCCCGGGGGCAATCAGCCCCAGCATTTT
CASVSFPGGNQPQHF
>.|.|TRBJ2-5|TRBV20-1
TGCAGTAAAGGACGCGGAGAGACCCAGTACTTC
CSKGRGETQYF
>.|TRBD2|TRBJ2-1|TRBV4-3
TGCGCCAGCAGCCTGAATGCCGGGACTAGCGGGGGTAATGAGCAGTTCTTC
CASSLNAGTSGGNEQFF
>.|.|TRBJ2-1|TRBV20-1
TGCAGTGCTAGTTCTCTAGCTGACTACAATGAGCAGTTCTTC
CSASSLADYNEQFF
>.|.|TRBJ1-6|TRBV15
TGTGCCACCAGCAGAGGGATTGACTCACCCCTCCACTTT
CATSRGIDSPLHF
>.|.|TRBJ1-6|TRBV19
TGTGCCACCGGACGGAGCTCCTATAATTCACCCCTCCACTTT
CATGRSSYNSPLHF
>.|.|TRBJ1-4|TRBV3-1/TRBV3-2
TGTGCCAGCAGCCCCCCCACAGGAACTAATGAAAAACTGTTTTTT
CASSPPTGTNEKLFF
>once|.|TRBJ2-5|TRBV2
TGTGCCAGCAGTGTAGGGGCGAGAGAGACCCAGTACTTC
CASSVGARETQYF
>.|TRBD1|TRBJ2-1|TRBV7-2
TGTGCCAGCAGCCGTCTACCGGGACAGCTTTACAATGAGCAGTTCTTC
CASSRLPGQLYNEQFF
>.|TRBD1|TRBJ1-2|TRBV28
TGTGCCAGCAGTCTGGGGGGCGGGACAGAATATGGCTACACCTTC
CASSLGGGTEYGYTF
>.|TRBD1|TRBJ1-5|TRBV30
TGTGCCTGGGCTCTCGGGACAGGGTCTCAGCCCCAGCATTTT
CAWALGTGSQPQHF
>.|.|TRBJ1-5|TRBV4-1
TGCGCCAGCACCATGGATTGGGGGCTTGGTCAGCCCCAGCATTTT
CASTMDWGLGQPQHF
>.|TRBD1|TRBJ1-2|TRBV5-1
TGCGCCAGCAGCCTGACAGGGGGCGCCAATGGCTACACCTTC
CASSLTGGANGYTF
>.|.|TRBJ1-1|TRBV7-2
TGTGCCAGCAGCCCTGGAGAGGAAGCTTTCTTT
CASSPGEEAFF
>.|.|TRBJ2-2|TRBV18
TGTGCCAGCTCCCCACCAGGGGGGCGAAATACCGGGGAGCTGTTTTTT
CASSPPGGRNTGELFF
>.|TRBD2|TRBJ2-5|TRBV3-1/TRBV3-2
TGTGCCAGCAGCCAAGAGGGAAGCGGGGGGGCTAGGGAAGAGACCCAGTACTTC
CASSQEGSGGAREETQYF
>.|.|TRBJ2-7|TRBV2
TGTGCCAGCAGCCCACAGGGATACGAGCAGTACTTC
CASSPQGYEQYF
>.|TRBD2|TRBJ2-5|TRBV30
TGTGCCTGGACAGGGAGGGCTTCAGTGGAGACCCAGTACTTC
CAWTGRASVETQYF
>few|.|TRBJ2-7|TRBV7-2
TGTGCCAGCAGCCCCCATGGTAGCGTAACCTACGAGCAGTACTTC
CASSPHGSVTYEQYF
>.|.|TRBJ2-1|TRBV7-6
TGTGCCAGCAGCTTATACCCCGGGGGAGGGGGGTCCCTTTATGAGCAGTTCTTC
CASSLYPGGGGSLYEQFF